These T cell receptor beta chains were read from a single sample in a study of CD8 T cells in ankylosing spondylitis. MiXCR, run by TCRdb on the 5' RACE reads, gives a single entry per CDR3 protein. The data show approximately 240,000 distinct CDR3 sequences, with about 10% seen just once and around 2.6% held by the top ten. Source material: blood, either unsorted or a sorted T cell fraction (not recorded which). These TCRs come from a male donor with ankylosing spondylitis or in good health (not recorded which). Each CDR3 is given with its conserved first and last residue. Each record gives: J gene, V gene, clone size, D gene, CDR3 DNA, CDR3 protein. The D gene is left open where the match is weak. Not all rows give a size; the values are once, few, many and, for expanded clones, a class.

j_call: TRBJ2-1
v_call: TRBV10-3
clone_size: NA
d_call: TRBD2
cdr3_nt: TGTGCCATCAGACAGACTAGCGGGACCTACAATGAGCAGTTCTTC
cdr3_aa: CAIRQTSGTYNEQFF

j_call: TRBJ2-3
v_call: TRBV6-2/TRBV6-3
clone_size: few
d_call: NA
cdr3_nt: TGTGCCAGCAGTTCCGGGCCACCCACAGATACGCAGTATTTT
cdr3_aa: CASSSGPPTDTQYF

j_call: TRBJ1-2
v_call: TRBV4-2
clone_size: many
d_call: TRBD1
cdr3_nt: TGTGCCAGCAGCCAGGATACCGGACAGGAAAACTATGGCTACACCTTC
cdr3_aa: CASSQDTGQENYGYTF

j_call: TRBJ1-5
v_call: TRBV15
clone_size: many
d_call: NA
cdr3_nt: TGTGCCACCAGCAGAGACACTTCTTATCAGCCCCAGCATTTT
cdr3_aa: CATSRDTSYQPQHF

j_call: TRBJ2-3
v_call: TRBV20-1
clone_size: many
d_call: TRBD2
cdr3_nt: TGCAGTAATAGCGGGGGGAGTTCAGATACGCAGTATTTT
cdr3_aa: CSNSGGSSDTQYF

j_call: TRBJ2-1
v_call: TRBV20-1
clone_size: NA
d_call: NA
cdr3_nt: TGCAGTGCTAGAAATTTGGCAGGGAATAACAATGAGCAGTTCTTC
cdr3_aa: CSARNLAGNNNEQFF

j_call: TRBJ1-2
v_call: TRBV7-9
clone_size: many
d_call: NA
cdr3_nt: TGTGCCAGCAGCGCATTAGAGGGATCAGCTAACTATGGCTACACCTTC
cdr3_aa: CASSALEGSANYGYTF

j_call: TRBJ2-1
v_call: TRBV5-1
clone_size: many
d_call: TRBD2
cdr3_nt: TGCGCCAGCAGCAAACTAGCGGGAGGGGGCTACAATGAGCAGTTCTTC
cdr3_aa: CASSKLAGGGYNEQFF

j_call: TRBJ2-2
v_call: TRBV10-3
clone_size: many
d_call: TRBD2
cdr3_nt: TGTGCCACCGACCAGGGACTAGCGTCGAACACCGGGGAGCTGTTTTTT
cdr3_aa: CATDQGLASNTGELFF

j_call: TRBJ2-7
v_call: TRBV5-1
clone_size: many
d_call: TRBD2
cdr3_nt: TGCGCCAGCAGCTTGGGGTCTAGCGGGAGGATCTACGAGCAGTACTTC
cdr3_aa: CASSLGSSGRIYEQYF

j_call: TRBJ2-5
v_call: TRBV12-3/TRBV12-4
clone_size: many
d_call: TRBD1
cdr3_nt: TGTGCCAGCAGTTTAAACAGGGGCCCCGAGACCCAGTACTTC
cdr3_aa: CASSLNRGPETQYF

j_call: TRBJ2-3
v_call: TRBV5-1
clone_size: NA
d_call: TRBD1
cdr3_nt: TGCGCCAGCAGCCCCCAGGGACAGGGGGGCGCAGATACGCAGTATTTT
cdr3_aa: CASSPQGQGGADTQYF

j_call: TRBJ2-7
v_call: TRBV7-9
clone_size: NA
d_call: NA
cdr3_nt: TGTGCCAGCAGCTCTACCGGCGGAACCTACGAGCAGTACTTC
cdr3_aa: CASSSTGGTYEQYF

j_call: TRBJ1-2
v_call: TRBV20-1
clone_size: many
d_call: TRBD1
cdr3_nt: TGCAGTGCCCCCCAGGGGGGGCTTGAGAGCTACACCTTC
cdr3_aa: CSAPQGGLESYTF

j_call: TRBJ2-5
v_call: TRBV20-1
clone_size: few
d_call: NA
cdr3_nt: TGCAGTGCTGACAGCGATATGACTACGCAAGAGACCCAGTACTTC
cdr3_aa: CSADSDMTTQETQYF

j_call: TRBJ2-1
v_call: TRBV25-1
clone_size: many
d_call: NA
cdr3_nt: TGTGCCAGCAGTGAATATCGTCTGCACCCCTCCGGGCAGTTCTTC
cdr3_aa: CASSEYRLHPSGQFF

j_call: TRBJ2-2
v_call: TRBV6-2/TRBV6-3
clone_size: many
d_call: NA
cdr3_nt: TGTGCCAGCTGGGACGGTTACACCGGGGAGCTGTTTTTT
cdr3_aa: CASWDGYTGELFF

j_call: TRBJ1-2
v_call: TRBV3-1
clone_size: NA
d_call: NA
cdr3_nt: TGTGCCAGCAGCCAAGGCCCGTCCTCTAACTATGGCTACACCTTC
cdr3_aa: CASSQGPSSNYGYTF

j_call: TRBJ2-3
v_call: TRBV20-1
clone_size: few
d_call: NA
cdr3_nt: TGCAGTGCTAGAGATCCGAGAGGAATCTCCACAGATACGCAGTATTTT
cdr3_aa: CSARDPRGISTDTQYF

j_call: TRBJ2-1
v_call: TRBV12-3/TRBV12-4
clone_size: few
d_call: TRBD2
cdr3_nt: TGTGCCAGCAGTTTCATAGCGGGAGAGCAGTTCTTC
cdr3_aa: CASSFIAGEQFF

j_call: TRBJ2-3
v_call: TRBV29-1
clone_size: many
d_call: TRBD2
cdr3_nt: TGCAGCGTTGAGGGTGGGACTAGCGGGGCCACAGATACGCAGTATTTT
cdr3_aa: CSVEGGTSGATDTQYF

j_call: TRBJ2-7
v_call: TRBV6-1
clone_size: few
d_call: TRBD1
cdr3_nt: TGTGCCAGTGAAAAGGACAGGGGCACAGACGAGCAGTACTTC
cdr3_aa: CASEKDRGTDEQYF

j_call: TRBJ1-2
v_call: TRBV12-3/TRBV12-4
clone_size: many
d_call: NA
cdr3_nt: TGTGCCAGCAGTCCCCAGGCGCGCTATGGCTACACCTTC
cdr3_aa: CASSPQARYGYTF

j_call: TRBJ2-3
v_call: TRBV20-1
clone_size: NA
d_call: TRBD2
cdr3_nt: TGCAGTGCCCCAGCGGGGGGGAGCACAGATACGCAGTATTTT
cdr3_aa: CSAPAGGSTDTQYF

j_call: TRBJ2-1
v_call: TRBV27
clone_size: NA
d_call: TRBD2
cdr3_nt: TGTGCCAGCAGTGTGACTAGCGGGAGGGCCGGGGGCAATGAGCAGTTCTTC
cdr3_aa: CASSVTSGRAGGNEQFF

j_call: TRBJ2-7
v_call: TRBV2
clone_size: many
d_call: NA
cdr3_nt: TGTGCCAGCAAATACGGGTCCTACGAGCAGTACTTC
cdr3_aa: CASKYGSYEQYF

j_call: TRBJ2-3
v_call: TRBV4-1
clone_size: many
d_call: TRBD2
cdr3_nt: TGCGCCAGCACCCAAGTTGCGGGGGGTATCACAGATACGCAGTATTTT
cdr3_aa: CASTQVAGGITDTQYF

j_call: TRBJ1-1
v_call: TRBV6-2/TRBV6-3
clone_size: many
d_call: NA
cdr3_nt: TGTGCCAGCAGTTACGGTAGCACTGAAGCTTTCTTT
cdr3_aa: CASSYGSTEAFF

j_call: TRBJ2-2
v_call: TRBV15
clone_size: many
d_call: NA
cdr3_nt: TGTGCCACCAGCGAGGGGCCCGGGGAGCTGTTTTTT
cdr3_aa: CATSEGPGELFF

j_call: TRBJ2-7
v_call: TRBV25-1
clone_size: many
d_call: TRBD1
cdr3_nt: TGTGCCAGCAGTCTCCCAGGGACAGGGAGTAACGAGCAGTACTTC
cdr3_aa: CASSLPGTGSNEQYF

j_call: TRBJ1-2
v_call: TRBV4-2
clone_size: many
d_call: NA
cdr3_nt: TGTGCCAGCAGCCAAGATACTGGGCACTCTACAGGCTATGGCTACACCTTC
cdr3_aa: CASSQDTGHSTGYGYTF

j_call: TRBJ1-1
v_call: TRBV28
clone_size: many
d_call: NA
cdr3_nt: TGTGCCAGCAGTACTCTCGGGGGGAGAGCTTTCTTT
cdr3_aa: CASSTLGGRAFF

j_call: TRBJ1-5
v_call: TRBV27
clone_size: many
d_call: TRBD1
cdr3_nt: TGTGCCAGCAGTTTGCCCAAACAGGGGAAGGTAAATCAGCCCCAGCATTTT
cdr3_aa: CASSLPKQGKVNQPQHF

j_call: TRBJ1-2
v_call: TRBV12-3/TRBV12-4
clone_size: many
d_call: NA
cdr3_nt: TGTGCCAGCAGTTTCTGGGGGGACTATGGCTACACCTTC
cdr3_aa: CASSFWGDYGYTF

j_call: TRBJ2-3
v_call: TRBV12-5
clone_size: many
d_call: TRBD1
cdr3_nt: TGTGCTAGTGGTCCAACAGGGGACGGCACAGATACGCAGTATTTT
cdr3_aa: CASGPTGDGTDTQYF

j_call: TRBJ1-5
v_call: TRBV2
clone_size: NA
d_call: TRBD1
cdr3_nt: TGTGCCAGCAGAACAGGGGCCGCGGGCAATCAGCCCCAGCATTTT
cdr3_aa: CASRTGAAGNQPQHF

j_call: TRBJ2-7
v_call: TRBV11-1
clone_size: few
d_call: NA
cdr3_nt: TGTGCCAGCAGGGCGGGGACGGACTACGAGCAGTACTTC
cdr3_aa: CASRAGTDYEQYF

j_call: TRBJ2-1
v_call: TRBV20-1
clone_size: many
d_call: NA
cdr3_nt: TGCAGTGCTAGAGCCCTAGGCCGGGACCTACGGGGAAATGAGCAGTTCTTC
cdr3_aa: CSARALGRDLRGNEQFF

j_call: TRBJ1-1
v_call: TRBV27
clone_size: many
d_call: NA
cdr3_nt: TGTGCCAGCAGTTTAAGGGGCGGTGCGACTGAAGCTTTCTTT
cdr3_aa: CASSLRGGATEAFF

j_call: TRBJ2-3
v_call: TRBV20-1
clone_size: many
d_call: NA
cdr3_nt: TGCAGTGCTCTCGGACTCACAGATACGCAGTATTTT
cdr3_aa: CSALGLTDTQYF

j_call: TRBJ2-5
v_call: TRBV11-2
clone_size: many
d_call: NA
cdr3_nt: TGTGCCAGCAGCCCCACGAGGGGCGGTGAGACCCAGTACTTC
cdr3_aa: CASSPTRGGETQYF

j_call: TRBJ2-5
v_call: TRBV5-3
clone_size: NA
d_call: NA
cdr3_nt: TGTGCCAGAAGCGACAATTTGAAAGGGCGACAAGAGACCCAGTACTTC
cdr3_aa: CARSDNLKGRQETQYF

j_call: TRBJ1-1
v_call: TRBV5-1
clone_size: many
d_call: NA
cdr3_nt: TGCGCCAGCAGCTTCGTCCCTCCGGGGAACACTGAAGCTTTCTTT
cdr3_aa: CASSFVPPGNTEAFF